This TCR beta chain is drawn from a study of T cell changes during pregnancy in multiple sclerosis. Sequencing used immunoSEQ multiplex PCR; TCRdb keeps in-frame clones, though not all of them. The sample records 85,000 to 120,000 clones, approximately 90% being singletons. CDR1 and CDR2 from the germline V gene are SNHLY and FYNNEI. V lost 4 bases, J lost 6 bases, and 19 bases lay in between. The CDR3 has 15 residues. The material sequenced was peripheral blood, taken after pregnancy. The rearrangement links TRBV2 to TRBJ2-7, with D possibly TRBD2 on 6 matching bases. The TCR sequence derives from a female donor with multiple sclerosis, enrolled in a pregnancy study. As DNA, the CDR3 is TGTGCCAGCAGTGGACGAAGAGGAGGGCGCAGCGAGCAGTACTTC. Translated: CASSGRRGGRSEQYF.